Presented here are 24 T cell receptor beta chains from one specimen sequenced in a study of blood T cell repertoires in COVID-19. Profiling relied on immunoSEQ multiplex PCR, and the TCRdb table lists in-frame clones only, not all of them. Seen here are tens of thousands of clones, roughly 80% observed once, and the top ten hold roughly 4.8%. Sequenced: peripheral blood. These TCRs come from a woman in her sixties or seventies with acute or convalescent COVID-19.

This clone was seen a few times. The chain links TRBV4-1 to TRBJ1-2, with D uncertain. Germline-derived CDR1 and CDR2 are MGHRA and YSYEKL. The CDR3 runs to 14 residues. V was pared by 4 bases and J by 8 bases, with 17 bases between. This chain's CDR3 is CASSRRGPMEGYTF. Written as DNA, the CDR3 is TGCGCCAGCAGCCGCAGAGGTCCTATGGAAGGCTACACCTTC.

The chain links TRBV7-2 to TRBJ1-1; no clear D. With 0 bases removed from V and 7 bases from J, the gap between germline ends came to 12 bases. This CDR3 has 14 amino acids. Germline values: CDR1 SGHTA, CDR2 FQGNSA. The CDR3 DNA reads TGTGCCAGCAGCTTAGCCCGGGAGACTTTTGAAGCTTTCTTT. The encoded protein is CASSLARETFEAFF.

The chain uses TRBV3-1 (or the pseudogene TRBV3-2) and TRBJ1-6; TRBD1 matches at 8 bases. This CDR3 comprises 16 residues. Trimming took 4 bases from V and 9 from J; bases not matched to a gene: 11. Germline V gene sequence: CDR1 LGHDT, CDR2 YNNKEL (reference sequence). CDR3 bases: TGTGCCAGCAGCCCCCAAACCCCACAGGGGGTTTCACCCCTCCACTTT. Translating gives CASSPQTPQGVSPLHF.

This clone was counted once. The rearrangement links TRBV5-5 to TRBJ2-2; D remains unclear. Germline V gene lookup returns CDR1 SGHKS and CDR2 YYEKEE (reference sequence). This CDR3 region has 14 residues. V was clipped by 0 bases and J by 5 bases, with 8 bases between them. The CDR3 coding sequence is TGTGCCAGCAGCTTGGGACGGAGAACCGGGGAGCTGTTTTTT. As protein: CASSLGRRTGELFF.

This chain joins TRBV6-6 and TRBJ2-7; 7 nucleotides align to TRBD2. J gave up 3 bases and V 3 bases, and 5 bases lay outside the gene matches. This CDR3 contains 14 residues. Germline values: CDR1 MNHNY, CDR2 SVGAGI (reference sequence). CDR3 DNA: TGTGCCAGCAGTTATGGGCGGGGGAGCTACGAGCAGTACTTC. This encodes CASSYGRGSYEQYF.

A few counts support this clone. V is TRBV5-1 and J is TRBJ1-2, with 9 nucleotides matching TRBD1. V lost 3 bases to trimming and J lost 8 bases; unmatched junction nucleotides: 2. Germline CDR1 and CDR2: SGHRS and YFSETQ. This CDR3 region has 12 residues. This CDR3 reads CASSWDREGYTF. The CDR3 region has the DNA TGCGCCAGCAGCTGGGACAGGGAAGGCTACACCTTC.

The genes are TRBV13 and TRBJ1-2; 9 nucleotides match TRBD1. Germline-derived CDR1 and CDR2 are PRHDT and FYEKMQ (reference sequence). The CDR3 is 14 amino acids. V lost 5 bases, J lost 8 bases, and 9 bases stayed unmatched. CDR3 loop: CASSRRQGGWGYTF. In DNA, the CDR3 is TGTGCCAGCAGCAGGAGACAGGGGGGCTGGGGCTACACCTTC.

This clone was detected a few times. V usage is TRBV5-6 and J usage is TRBJ2-7; D possibly corresponds to TRBD1 (6 bases). Trimming took 0 bases from V and 2 from J, leaving 9 bases between them. Germline-derived CDR1 and CDR2 are SGHDT and YYEEEE. This CDR3 region has 14 residues. The CDR3 loop reads CASSLGGDTYEQYF. CDR3 DNA sequence: TGTGCCAGCAGCTTGGGAGGGGACACCTACGAGCAGTACTTC.

For the CDR3, the DNA is TGTGCCAGCAGTCGGGGGGAGGTTAACACTGAAGCTTTCTTT. This gives the protein CASSRGEVNTEAFF. This chain connects TRBV7-9 to TRBJ1-1, with D perhaps TRBD1 (5 bases). The CDR3 spans 14 residues. CDR1 SEHNR and CDR2 FQNEAQ come from the germline V gene (reference sequence). The V gene lost 6 bases and the J gene lost 2 bases, with 13 bases spanning the gap.

V usage is TRBV18 and J usage is TRBJ1-4; 7 bases map to TRBD1. Germline values: CDR1 KGHSH, CDR2 LQKENI. J lost 0 bases, V lost 6 bases, and 4 bases had no gene match. The CDR3 sequence is 15 residues long. DNA for the CDR3: TGTGCCAGCTCTCGGGACAGTCCAACTAATGAAAAACTGTTTTTT. This codes for CASSRDSPTNEKLFF.

V gene TRBV3-1 (or the pseudogene TRBV3-2) combines with J gene TRBJ1-4; no clear D gene. The germline V gene has CDR1 LGHDT and CDR2 YNNKEL (reference sequence). V was pared by 0 bases and J by 8 bases, with 4 bases between. The CDR3 covers 12 residues. CDR3: CASSQDREKLFF. CDR3 nucleotides: TGTGCCAGCAGCCAAGATAGAGAAAAACTGTTTTTT.

The rearrangement links TRBV25-1 to TRBJ2-1; 9 bases are shared with TRBD2. The V gene end was trimmed by 6 bases and the J gene end by 5 bases; junction bases not matched to a gene: 8. The CDR3 totals 15 residues. The germline V gene has CDR1 MGHDK and CDR2 SYGVNS. The CDR3 region has the DNA TGTGCCAGCAGAAGGGCGGGGGGGCCCCACAATGAGCAGTTCTTC. Translating gives CASRRAGGPHNEQFF.

The chain combines TRBV6-5 with TRBJ1-4; tentatively, D is TRBD1 (6 bases). The V end was cut by 5 bases, the J end by 8 bases, with 15 bases between. The V gene's germline CDR1 is MNHEY and CDR2 SVGAGI. The length of the CDR3 is 14 residues. CDR3 DNA sequence: TGTGCCAGCAGTCCCACAGGGAAACTGGAAAAACTGTTTTTT. It specifies CASSPTGKLEKLFF.

The chain couples TRBV6-5 to TRBJ1-6; TRBD1 agrees at 10 bases. V lost 4 bases and J lost 5; bases outside the gene matches: 5. Germline CDR1 and CDR2: MNHEY and SVGAGI. The CDR3 covers 16 residues. The CDR3 region is CASSSTDRGNNSPLHF. In DNA, the CDR3 is TGTGCCAGCAGTTCCACGGACAGGGGGAATAATTCACCCCTCCACTTT.

J is TRBJ1-5 and V is TRBV5-4, with a possible D match to TRBD1 (5 bases). V was trimmed by 4 bases and J by 7 bases, leaving 15 bases between them. Germline loops: CDR1 SGHNT, CDR2 YYREEE (reference sequence). CDR3 length: 14 residues. The CDR3 nucleotides read TGTGCCAGCAGCCGGCAGGGTTTTGAACAGCCCCAGCATTTT. It translates to CASSRQGFEQPQHF.

V usage is TRBV9 and J usage is TRBJ2-3, with TRBD2 matching over 10 bases. Germline CDR1 reads SGDLS; CDR2 reads YYNGEE. V dropped 1 base and J dropped 5; count of bases not matched to a gene: 7. This CDR3 has 16 residues. The CDR3 DNA follows: TGTGCCAGCAGCGTACAAGCGGGGGGGCAAGGAGATACGCAGTATTTT. Translation gives CASSVQAGGQGDTQYF.

The J gene is TRBJ2-5, the V gene TRBV5-1, with TRBD1 identical over 7 bases. Germline V gene sequence: CDR1 SGHRS, CDR2 YFSETQ. Trimming removed 4 bases from V and 5 bases from J; junction bases left unmatched: 8. CDR3 length equals 14 residues. This chain's CDR3 is CASSRDSLGETQYF. The CDR3 DNA follows: TGCGCCAGCAGCCGGGACAGCTTGGGGGAGACCCAGTACTTC.

J is TRBJ1-2 and V is TRBV6-5; 8 nucleotides match TRBD1. The CDR3 totals 13 residues. V lost 6 bases, J lost 6 bases, and 6 bases stayed unmatched. Germline CDR1 is MNHEY and CDR2 is SVGAGI. CDR3 protein: CASRWTGSNGYTF. The DNA for the CDR3 is TGTGCCAGCAGGTGGACAGGGAGTAATGGCTACACCTTC.

The rearrangement joins TRBV18 to TRBJ2-1; the match to TRBD1 covers 11 bases. J was trimmed by 5 bases and V by 3 bases; bases with no gene match: 3. Germline V gene lookup returns CDR1 KGHSH and CDR2 LQKENI. The CDR3 is made up of 15 amino acids. The CDR3 region is CASSPDRGLNNEQFF. CDR3 DNA sequence: TGTGCCAGCTCACCGGACAGGGGGCTGAACAATGAGCAGTTCTTC. The whole variable domain, filled in from reference TRBV18 and TRBJ2-1, reads NAGVMQNPRHLVRRRGQEARLRCSPMKGHSHVYWYRQLPEEGLKFMVYLQKENIIDESGMPKERFSAEFPKEGPSILRIQQVVRGDSAAYFCASSPDRGLNNEQFFGPGTRLTVL.

The V and J genes are TRBV10-3 and TRBJ1-6; 7 nucleotides match TRBD1. J gave up 9 bases and V 0 bases, and 5 bases lay outside the gene matches. This CDR3 has 15 amino acids. In germline, CDR1 is ENHRY, CDR2 SYGVKD. CDR3 amino acids: CAISESPGGSSPLHF. CDR3 coding DNA: TGTGCCATCAGTGAGTCCCCAGGGGGAAGTTCACCCCTCCACTTT.

The V gene is TRBV7-9, the J gene TRBJ1-4; no firm D call. Germline CDR1 is SEHNR and CDR2 is FQNEAQ (reference sequence). V lost 4 bases and J lost 3, with 15 bases in between. The CDR3 consists of 16 residues. The CDR3 nucleotides read TGTGCCAGCAGCTCCTTCTTGGAGAGGCCTAATGAAAAACTGTTTTTT. Residues: CASSSFLERPNEKLFF.

The chain links TRBV12-3 or TRBV12-4 to TRBJ1-3; 7 nucleotides align to TRBD1. V dropped 7 bases and J dropped 5; count of bases not matched to a gene: 5. The CDR3 is 13 amino acids. The CDR3 loop is CASTVGQRNTIYF. The CDR3 nucleotides read TGTGCCAGCACCGTGGGACAGCGAAACACCATATATTTT.

The chain recombines TRBV12-5 with TRBJ1-1, with D unresolved. V was pared by 0 bases and J by 5 bases, with 16 bases between. The germline CDR1 and CDR2 sequences are LGHNT and FRNRAP. This CDR3 comprises 16 residues. Here the CDR3 reads CASGLVVAHNWTEAFF. In nucleotides, the CDR3 is TGTGCTAGTGGTTTGGTAGTAGCACATAATTGGACTGAAGCTTTCTTT.

This clone was detected only once. The gene calls are TRBV9 and TRBJ2-5, with D perhaps TRBD2 (7 bases). This CDR3 has 14 amino acids. Germline V CDR1 and CDR2: SGDLS, YYNGEE. The V end was cut by 3 bases, the J end by 2 bases, with 11 bases between. The CDR3 loop is CASSEGEGQETQYF. DNA of the CDR3: TGTGCCAGCAGCGAGGGGGAGGGGCAAGAGACCCAGTACTTC.